These 10 T cell receptor beta chains were sequenced from one sample in a study of blood T cell repertoires in COVID-19. The repertoire was sequenced with immunoSEQ multiplex PCR; TCRdb's copy has only in-frame clones and lacks some. This sample yields roughly 250,000 clones, of which around nine tenths are seen a single time; roughly 9.8% belongs to the top ten. Sample: peripheral blood. Receptor source: a man aged 35 to 55 who had recovered from COVID-19.

The chain has TRBV6-6 and TRBJ2-7, with 11 bases matching TRBD2. Germline V gives CDR1 MNHNY, CDR2 SVGAGI (reference sequence). The CDR3 sequence is 17 residues long. The ends lost 5 bases at V and 3 bases at J; junction bases unmatched: 12. CDR3 sequence: CASSPNVNSGGVYEQYF. CDR3 bases: TGTGCCAGCAGTCCCAATGTCAATAGCGGGGGGGTCTACGAGCAGTACTTC.

The count of this clone is one. The chain has TRBV7-8 and TRBJ2-7; 12 bases line up with TRBD1. Germline CDR1 is SGHVS and CDR2 is FQNEAQ. The length of the CDR3 is 15 residues. The V segment lost 2 bases and the J segment 2 bases; nucleotides outside the gene matches: 1. The DNA of the CDR3 is TGTGCCAGCAGCTTAAGGGACAGGGGGCCCTACGAGCAGTACTTC. As protein: CASSLRDRGPYEQYF. Full variable domain (rest looked up from reference TRBV7-8 and TRBJ2-7): GAGVSQSPRYKVAKRGQDVALRCDPISGHVSLFWYQQALGQGPEFLTYFQNEAQLDKSGLPSDRFFAERPEGSVSTLKIQRTQQEDSAVYLCASSLRDRGPYEQYFGPGTRLTVT.

This clone showed up just a few times. The chain employs TRBV2 and TRBJ2-5; the match to TRBD2 covers 8 bases. Germline V CDR1 and CDR2: SNHLY, FYNNEI. V trimming: 6 bases; J trimming: 5 bases; junction bases outside the gene matches: 5. This CDR3 is 13 amino acids long. CDR3 sequence reads: CASRGTSGETQYF. The CDR3 nucleotides are TGTGCCAGCAGGGGGACTAGTGGGGAGACCCAGTACTTC.

J is TRBJ2-7 and V is TRBV6-5; no firm D call. Germline loops: CDR1 MNHEY, CDR2 SVGAGI. The CDR3 totals 11 residues. V was shortened by 10 bases and J by 4 bases, with 11 bases between the two germline ends. The CDR3 spells CATQNIYEQYF. In DNA form, the CDR3 reads TGTGCCACCCAGAACATTTACGAGCAGTACTTC.

V usage is TRBV28 and J usage is TRBJ1-2, with 7 bases aligning to TRBD1. With 6 bases clipped from V and 8 bases from J, the junction kept 9 bases outside the gene matches. This CDR3 spans 13 amino acids. CDR1 is MDHEN, CDR2 SYDVKM, per germline. The CDR3 coding sequence is TGTGCCAGCAGCAGGGGGGCGCTAAGCGGCTACACCTTC. It is translated as CASSRGALSGYTF.

The rearrangement links TRBV2 to TRBJ2-1; the D gene is possibly TRBD2 (7 bases). The ends were cut back, 6 bases at V and 0 bases at J, with 18 bases in the middle. In germline, CDR1 is SNHLY, CDR2 FYNNEI. This CDR3 has 17 residues. The CDR3 region is CASRSGASGASYNEQFF. The DNA of the CDR3 is TGTGCCAGCAGGTCGGGGGCTAGCGGAGCCTCCTACAATGAGCAGTTCTTC.

CDR3 sequence reads: CASSFRQGVSTEAFF. As DNA, the CDR3 is TGTGCCAGCAGCTTCCGACAGGGAGTTAGCACTGAAGCTTTCTTT. The chain has TRBV6-5 and TRBJ1-1; 7 bases are shared with TRBD1. Germline loops: CDR1 MNHEY, CDR2 SVGAGI. V lost 6 bases to trimming and J lost 4 bases; unmatched junction nucleotides: 11. The CDR3 length is 15 residues.

This clone was detected only a few times. V and J are TRBV27 and TRBJ2-1; 10 nucleotides line up with TRBD2. V lost 5 bases, J lost 7 bases, and 11 bases stayed unmatched. This CDR3 has 16 amino acids. Germline V gene sequence: CDR1 MNHEY, CDR2 SMNVEV (reference sequence). Written as DNA, the CDR3 is TGTGCCAGCAGTATATACCTAGCGGGAGAAAAGAATGAGCAGTTCTTC. This translates into CASSIYLAGEKNEQFF.

DNA for the CDR3: TGTGCCAGCAGTATAGGGGGCGTTGGACCCTACGAGCAGTACTTC. Protein sequence: CASSIGGVGPYEQYF. The V gene is TRBV7-2, the J gene TRBJ2-7, with 7 bases lining up with TRBD1. Germline loops: CDR1 SGHTA, CDR2 FQGNSA. The CDR3 contains 15 residues. V lost 6 bases to trimming and J lost 2 bases; unmatched junction nucleotides: 10.

Concerning this clone: Other nucleotide sequences in the sample specify the same CDR3. The chain recombines TRBV6-5 with TRBJ2-3, with 7 bases that match TRBD2. Germline CDR1 and CDR2: MNHEY and SVGAGI. This CDR3 spans 15 amino acids. Unmatched junction bases numbered 7, after V lost 5 bases and J lost 2 bases. The CDR3 protein is CASSLLAANTDTQYF. The DNA for the CDR3 is TGTGCCAGCAGTCTGCTAGCGGCCAACACAGATACGCAGTATTTT.